The subject of this entry is one T cell receptor (beta chain). The authors' processing: From reference gene primer amplification, estimates of nucleated cell counts were derived. Method: immunoSEQ multiplex PCR; TCRdb's copy keeps in-frame clones and lacks some. The DNA was the basis for D and trimming; V, J and clone size are from that table. The data show a few hundred thousand clones, approximately 85% seen once. The data are from a study of blood T cell repertoires in COVID-19. Study at large: Acute and convalescent COVID-19 specimens originated in the United States, Italy and Spain. The cDNA or gDNA used as material had been derived from T cells, B-cell-depleted T cells, or PBMCs.

This CDR3 spans 16 amino acids. Trimming at V came to 5 bases and at J to 5 bases, leaving 9 bases not matched to a gene. Germline V CDR1 and CDR2: SGHNT, YENEEA. Sequenced material: peripheral blood. This chain uses TRBV11-3 with TRBJ1-6; 7 nucleotides match TRBD1. This TCR was recovered from a woman in her seventies with COVID-19, enrolled during active disease. CDR3 sequence: CASSILTGVDNSPLHF. CDR3 DNA: TGTGCCAGCAGCATCCTAACAGGGGTTGATAATTCACCCCTCCACTTT.